These 8 T cell receptor beta chains originate from one sample sequenced in a study of T cells in localized non-small cell lung cancer. Assay: immunoSEQ multiplex PCR; the TCRdb copy retains only in-frame clones and omits some. The sample yields around 83,000 clones, about 87% seen once. Sequences were derived from peripheral blood, sampled before any cancer treatment. Source of these receptors: a man aged 40 to 75 with stage I squamous cell lung carcinoma.

V and J are TRBV7-6 and TRBJ2-7, with TRBD1 matching over 8 bases. Unmatched junction bases numbered 5, after V lost 4 bases and J lost 3 bases. This CDR3 has 14 residues. Per germline, CDR1 SGHVS and CDR2 FNYEAQ. CDR3 nucleotides: TGTGCCAGCAGCTCGCGGACAGGGTTCTACGAGCAGTACTTC. Protein sequence: CASSSRTGFYEQYF. The full variable domain, rest sourced from reference TRBV7-6 and TRBJ2-7, is GAGVSQSPRYKVTKRGQDVALRCDPISGHVSLYWYRQALGQGPEFLTYFNYEAQQDKSGLPNDRFSAERPEGSISTLTIQRTEQRDSAMYRCASSSRTGFYEQYFGPGTRLTVT.

V gene TRBV25-1 combines with J gene TRBJ2-1; TRBD2 matches at 8 bases. Germline trimming cut 5 bases from V and 7 bases from J; bases unmatched to any gene: 10. Per germline, CDR1 MGHDK and CDR2 SYGVNS. The CDR3 consists of 15 residues. CDR3 in amino acids: CASSLPGLGENEQFF. The CDR3 DNA follows: TGTGCCAGCAGTTTGCCGGGACTAGGTGAGAATGAGCAGTTCTTC.

V is TRBV18 and J is TRBJ2-5, with TRBD2 identical over 8 bases. This CDR3 has 14 residues. V shed 3 bases and J 5 bases; nucleotides not matched to a gene: 5. CDR1 is KGHSH, CDR2 LQKENI, per germline. CDR3 protein: CASSPRTSIETQYF. DNA for the CDR3: TGTGCCAGCTCACCGAGGACTAGCATTGAGACCCAGTACTTC.

The V gene is TRBV19, the J gene TRBJ2-7; tentative D call: TRBD2 (5 bases). Germline V gene data show CDR1 as LNHDA and CDR2 as SQIVND (reference sequence). The CDR3 contains 12 residues. With 5 bases removed from V and 6 bases from J, the gap between germline ends came to 11 bases. The CDR3 sequence is CASSSPGGEQYF. Here the CDR3 DNA reads TGTGCCAGTAGTTCCCCAGGAGGCGAGCAGTACTTC.

This clone was observed once. This sequence joins TRBV2 and TRBJ1-2; D unclear. V was clipped by 3 bases and J by 1 base, with 9 bases between them. This CDR3 has 14 residues. From germline, CDR1 is SNHLY and CDR2 FYNNEI. The CDR3 nucleotides are TGTGCCAGCAGTGAGGAGGGTATTAACTATGGCTACACCTTC. It encodes CASSEEGINYGYTF. Full variable domain (outside the CDR3, taken from reference TRBV2 and TRBJ1-2): EPEVTQTPSHQVTQMGQEVILRCVPISNHLYFYWYRQILGQKVEFLVSFYNNEISEKSEIFDDQFSVERPDGSNFTLKIRSTKLEDSAMYFCASSEEGINYGYTFGSGTRLTVV.

The V call is TRBV6-5, the J call TRBJ2-7; 8 nucleotides align to TRBD2. Germline V gene lookup returns CDR1 MNHEY and CDR2 SVGAGI. CDR3 size: 15 residues. With V trimmed by 10 bases and J by 4 bases, 15 bases remained unmatched. The CDR3 sequence is CATRSTGGVYYEQYF. For the CDR3, the DNA is TGTGCCACCAGGTCAACGGGGGGGGTTTATTACGAGCAGTACTTC.

The CDR3 sequence is CTSSQDRTGQGIDEQYF. CDR3 DNA: TGCACCAGCAGCCAAGATAGGACGGGACAGGGGATCGACGAGCAGTACTTC. The chain combines TRBV1 with TRBJ2-7; the table's D call TRBD1 went unverified against the DNA. TRBV1 is described as a pseudogene. CDR3 length: 17 residues.

This clone came up a few times. The rearrangement links TRBV9 to TRBJ1-1; D is uncertain. V gave up 2 bases and J gave up 3 bases, with 8 bases separating them. From germline, CDR1 is SGDLS and CDR2 YYNGEE. The CDR3 is made up of 13 amino acids. CDR3 nucleotides: TGTGCCAGCAGCGTGTTACTACACACTGAAGCTTTCTTT. Translated, it gives CASSVLLHTEAFF.